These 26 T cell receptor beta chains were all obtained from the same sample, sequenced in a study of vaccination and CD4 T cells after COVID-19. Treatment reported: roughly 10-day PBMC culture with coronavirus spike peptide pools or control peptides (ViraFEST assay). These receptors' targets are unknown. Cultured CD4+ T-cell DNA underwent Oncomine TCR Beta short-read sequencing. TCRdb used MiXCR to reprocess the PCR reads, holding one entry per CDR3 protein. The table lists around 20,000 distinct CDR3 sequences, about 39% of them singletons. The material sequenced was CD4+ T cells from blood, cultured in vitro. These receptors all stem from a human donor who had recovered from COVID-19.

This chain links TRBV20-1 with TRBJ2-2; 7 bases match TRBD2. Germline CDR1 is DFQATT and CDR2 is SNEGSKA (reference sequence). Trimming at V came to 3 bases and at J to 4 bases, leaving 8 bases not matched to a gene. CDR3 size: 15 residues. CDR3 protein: CSARVSGPSTGELFF. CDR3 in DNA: TGCAGTGCTAGGGTTAGCGGGCCGTCCACCGGGGAGCTGTTTTTT.

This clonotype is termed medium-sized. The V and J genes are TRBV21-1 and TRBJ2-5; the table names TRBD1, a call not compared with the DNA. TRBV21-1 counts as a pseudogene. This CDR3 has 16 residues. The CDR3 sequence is CATRVSDRGLGGTQYF. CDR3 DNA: TGTGCCACCCGAGTTTCGGACAGGGGGTTAGGAGGGACCCAGTACTTC.

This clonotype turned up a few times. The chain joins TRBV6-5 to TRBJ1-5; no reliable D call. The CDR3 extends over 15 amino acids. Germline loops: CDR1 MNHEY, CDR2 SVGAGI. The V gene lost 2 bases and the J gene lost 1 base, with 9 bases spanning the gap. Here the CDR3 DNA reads TGTGCCAGCAGTTACCAGGTCGGCAGCAATCAGCCCCAGCATTTT. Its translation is CASSYQVGSNQPQHF.

CDR3 nucleotides: TGTGCCAGCAGCTTAGCCTGGCATTACTCACCCCTCCACTTT. Protein: CASSLAWHYSPLHF. The chain couples TRBV7-2 to TRBJ1-6; D not certain. Trimming cost V 0 bases and J 10 bases, with 10 bases left between them. This CDR3 comprises 14 residues. The germline CDR1 and CDR2 sequences are SGHTA and FQGNSA.

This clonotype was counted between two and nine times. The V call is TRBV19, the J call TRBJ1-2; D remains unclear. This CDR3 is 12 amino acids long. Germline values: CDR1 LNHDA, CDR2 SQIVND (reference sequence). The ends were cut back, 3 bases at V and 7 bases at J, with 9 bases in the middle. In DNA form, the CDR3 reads TGTGCCAGTAGTATCACGAGGGTTGGCTACACCTTC. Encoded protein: CASSITRVGYTF.

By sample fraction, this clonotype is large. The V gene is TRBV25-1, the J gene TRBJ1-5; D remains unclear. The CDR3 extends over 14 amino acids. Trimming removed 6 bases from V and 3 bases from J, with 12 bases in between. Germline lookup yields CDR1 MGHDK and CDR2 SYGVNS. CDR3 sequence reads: CASSRPGFNQPQHF. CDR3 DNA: TGTGCCAGCAGCAGGCCAGGCTTCAATCAGCCCCAGCATTTT.

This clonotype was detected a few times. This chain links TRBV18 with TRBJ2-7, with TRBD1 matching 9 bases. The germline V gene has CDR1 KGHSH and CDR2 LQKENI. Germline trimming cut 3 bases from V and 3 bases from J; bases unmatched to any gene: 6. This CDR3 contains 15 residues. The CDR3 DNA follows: TGTGCCAGCTCACCGGGGACAGGGCGAATCTACGAGCAGTACTTC. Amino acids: CASSPGTGRIYEQYF.

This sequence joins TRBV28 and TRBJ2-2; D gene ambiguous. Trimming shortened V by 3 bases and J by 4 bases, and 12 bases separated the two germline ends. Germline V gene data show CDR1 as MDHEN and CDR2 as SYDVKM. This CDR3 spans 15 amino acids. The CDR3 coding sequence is TGTGCCAGCAGTTTGGCAGGCAAAGTCACCGGGGAGCTGTTTTTT. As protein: CASSLAGKVTGELFF.

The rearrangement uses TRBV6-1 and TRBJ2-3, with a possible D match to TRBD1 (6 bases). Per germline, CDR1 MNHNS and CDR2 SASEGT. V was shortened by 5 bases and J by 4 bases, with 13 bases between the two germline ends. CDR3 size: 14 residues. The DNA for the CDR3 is TGTGCCAGCAGTCGTCTCAGGGGCGCAGATACGCAGTATTTT. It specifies CASSRLRGADTQYF.

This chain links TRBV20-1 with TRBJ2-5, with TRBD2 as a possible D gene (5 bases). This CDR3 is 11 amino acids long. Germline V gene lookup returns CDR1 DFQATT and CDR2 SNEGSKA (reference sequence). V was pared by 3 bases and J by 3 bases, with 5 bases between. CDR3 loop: CSASGEETQYF. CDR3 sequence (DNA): TGCAGTGCTAGCGGGGAAGAGACCCAGTACTTC.

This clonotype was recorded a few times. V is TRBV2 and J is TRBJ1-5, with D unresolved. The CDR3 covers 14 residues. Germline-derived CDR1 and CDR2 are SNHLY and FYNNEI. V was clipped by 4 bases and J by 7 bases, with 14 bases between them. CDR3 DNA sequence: TGTGCCAGCAGTGTTCAGGTTACGGGGCAGCCCCAGCATTTT. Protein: CASSVQVTGQPQHF.

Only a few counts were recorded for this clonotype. CDR3 sequence (DNA): TGCGCCAGCGGGCGACAGGTGGTGAACACTGAAGCTTTCTTT. Residues: CASGRQVVNTEAFF. The rearrangement uses TRBV10-2 and TRBJ1-1, with a possible D match to TRBD1 (6 bases). Trimming cost V 8 bases and J 0 bases, with 13 bases left between them. This CDR3 is 14 amino acids long. Germline CDR1 WSHSY, CDR2 SAAADI.

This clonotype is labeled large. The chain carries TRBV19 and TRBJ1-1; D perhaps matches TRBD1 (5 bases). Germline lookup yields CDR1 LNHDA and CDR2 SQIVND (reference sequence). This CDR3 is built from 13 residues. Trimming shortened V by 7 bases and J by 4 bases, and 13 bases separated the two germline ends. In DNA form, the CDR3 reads TGTGCCAGTACCATGGGGGTACTCACTGAAGCTTTCTTT. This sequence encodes CASTMGVLTEAFF.

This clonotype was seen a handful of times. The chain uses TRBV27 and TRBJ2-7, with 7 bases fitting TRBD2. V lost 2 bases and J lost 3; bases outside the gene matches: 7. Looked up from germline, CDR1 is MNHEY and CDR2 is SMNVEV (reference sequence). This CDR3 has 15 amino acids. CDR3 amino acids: CASSLGWGRDYEQYF. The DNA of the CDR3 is TGTGCCAGCAGTTTAGGTTGGGGGAGGGACTACGAGCAGTACTTC.

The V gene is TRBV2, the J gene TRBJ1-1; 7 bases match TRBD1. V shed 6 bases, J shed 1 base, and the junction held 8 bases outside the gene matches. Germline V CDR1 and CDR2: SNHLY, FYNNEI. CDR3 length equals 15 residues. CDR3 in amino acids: CASRGQSNSNTEAFF. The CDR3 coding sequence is TGTGCCAGCAGGGGACAGAGCAACTCGAACACTGAAGCTTTCTTT.

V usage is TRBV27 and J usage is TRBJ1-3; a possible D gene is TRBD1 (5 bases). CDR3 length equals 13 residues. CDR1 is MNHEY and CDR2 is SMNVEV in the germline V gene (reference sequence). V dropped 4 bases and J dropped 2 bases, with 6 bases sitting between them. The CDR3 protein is CASSSRAGNTIYF. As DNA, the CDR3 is TGTGCCAGCAGTTCCAGGGCTGGAAACACCATATATTTT.

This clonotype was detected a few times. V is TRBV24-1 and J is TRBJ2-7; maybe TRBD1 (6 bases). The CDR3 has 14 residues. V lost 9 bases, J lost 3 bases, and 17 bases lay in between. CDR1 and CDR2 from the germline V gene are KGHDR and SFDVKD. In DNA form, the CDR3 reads TGTGCCACCGCCCCGACTGGGGGCGGCTACGAGCAGTACTTC. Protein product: CATAPTGGGYEQYF.

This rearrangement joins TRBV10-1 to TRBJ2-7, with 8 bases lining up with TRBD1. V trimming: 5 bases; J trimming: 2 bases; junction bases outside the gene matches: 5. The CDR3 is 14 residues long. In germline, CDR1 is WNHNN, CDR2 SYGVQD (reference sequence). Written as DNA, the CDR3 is TGCGCCAGCAGTATCCGGACAGGGACCTACGAGCAGTACTTC. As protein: CASSIRTGTYEQYF.

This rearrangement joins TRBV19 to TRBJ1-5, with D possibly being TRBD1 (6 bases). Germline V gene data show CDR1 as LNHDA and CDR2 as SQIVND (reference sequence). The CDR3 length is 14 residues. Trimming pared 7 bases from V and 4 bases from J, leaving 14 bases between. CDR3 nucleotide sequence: TGTGCCAGTACCATGACAGGTCGTAATCAGCCCCAGCATTTT. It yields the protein CASTMTGRNQPQHF. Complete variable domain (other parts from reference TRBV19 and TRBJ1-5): DGGITQSPKYLFRKEGQNVTLSCEQNLNHDAMYWYRQDPGQGLRLIYYSQIVNDFQKGDIAEGYSVSREKKESFPLTVTSAQKNPTAFYLCASTMTGRNQPQHFGDGTRLSIL.

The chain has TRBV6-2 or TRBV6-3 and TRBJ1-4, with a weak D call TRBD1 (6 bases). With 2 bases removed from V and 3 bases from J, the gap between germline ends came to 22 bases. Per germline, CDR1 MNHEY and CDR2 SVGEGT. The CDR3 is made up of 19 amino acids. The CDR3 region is CASSYPSLESGQSNEKLFF. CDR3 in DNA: TGTGCCAGCAGTTACCCGTCACTCGAGAGTGGACAGTCTAATGAAAAACTGTTTTTT.

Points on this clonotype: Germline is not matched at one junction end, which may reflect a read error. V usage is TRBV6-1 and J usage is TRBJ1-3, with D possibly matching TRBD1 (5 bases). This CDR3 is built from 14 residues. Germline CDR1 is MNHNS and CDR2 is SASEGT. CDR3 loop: CASSESGPGNTVYF. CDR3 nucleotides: TGTGCCAGCAGTGAATCGGGGCCTGGAAACACCGTATATTTT.

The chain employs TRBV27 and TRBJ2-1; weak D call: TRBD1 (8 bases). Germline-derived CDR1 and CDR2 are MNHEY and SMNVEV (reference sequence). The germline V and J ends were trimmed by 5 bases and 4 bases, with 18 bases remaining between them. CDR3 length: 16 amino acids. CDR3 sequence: CASSTKTGEGYNEQFF. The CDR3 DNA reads TGTGCCAGCAGTACCAAGACAGGGGAGGGGTACAATGAGCAGTTCTTC.

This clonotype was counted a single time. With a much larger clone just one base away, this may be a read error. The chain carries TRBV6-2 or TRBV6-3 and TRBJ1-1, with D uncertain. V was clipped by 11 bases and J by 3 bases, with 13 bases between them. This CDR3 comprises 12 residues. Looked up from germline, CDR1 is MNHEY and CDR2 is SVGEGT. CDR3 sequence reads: CAGTDPDTEAFF. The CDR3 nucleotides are TGTGCCGGCACCGACCCGGACACTGAAGCTTTCTTT.

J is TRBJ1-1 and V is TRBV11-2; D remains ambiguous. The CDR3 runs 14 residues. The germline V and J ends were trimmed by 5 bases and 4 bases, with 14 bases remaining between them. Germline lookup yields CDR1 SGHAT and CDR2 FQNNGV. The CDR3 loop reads CASSRIGAATEAFF. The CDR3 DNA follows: TGTGCCAGCAGCCGAATCGGTGCGGCCACTGAAGCTTTCTTT.

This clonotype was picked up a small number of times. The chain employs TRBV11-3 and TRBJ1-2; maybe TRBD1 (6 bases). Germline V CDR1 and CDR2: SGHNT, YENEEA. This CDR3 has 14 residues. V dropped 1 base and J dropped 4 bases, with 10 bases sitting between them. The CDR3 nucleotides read TGTGCCAGCAGCTTAGCAGGGGCGGGCTATGGCTACACCTTC. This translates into CASSLAGAGYGYTF.

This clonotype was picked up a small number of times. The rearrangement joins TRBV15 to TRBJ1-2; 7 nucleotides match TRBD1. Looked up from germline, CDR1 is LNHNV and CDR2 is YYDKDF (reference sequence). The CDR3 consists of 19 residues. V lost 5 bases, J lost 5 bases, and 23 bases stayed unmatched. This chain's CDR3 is CATSPVGAGGVGFFYGYTF. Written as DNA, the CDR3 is TGTGCCACCAGCCCCGTCGGAGCAGGGGGAGTCGGTTTCTTTTATGGCTACACCTTC.